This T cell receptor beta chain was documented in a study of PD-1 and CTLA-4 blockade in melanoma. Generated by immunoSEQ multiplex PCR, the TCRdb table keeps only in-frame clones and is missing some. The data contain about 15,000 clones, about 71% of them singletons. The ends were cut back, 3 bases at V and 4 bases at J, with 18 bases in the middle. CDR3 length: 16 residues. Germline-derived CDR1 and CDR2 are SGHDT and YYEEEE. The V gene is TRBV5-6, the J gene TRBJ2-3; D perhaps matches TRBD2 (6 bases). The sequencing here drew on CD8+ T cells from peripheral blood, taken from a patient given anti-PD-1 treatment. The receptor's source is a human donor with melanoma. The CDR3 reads CASSSPGRGYPDTQYF. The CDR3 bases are TGTGCCAGCAGCTCCCCGGGGCGGGGTTATCCAGATACGCAGTATTTT.